This note documents a single TCR beta chain sequence. TCRdb re-analysed the RT-PCR reads in MiXCR, keeping a single row per CDR3 protein. The repertoire holds about 160,000 distinct CDR3 sequences, with about 36% as singletons. This sample is drawn from a study of patients and donors after allogeneic stem cell transplantation. Germline CDR1 reads MNHEY; CDR2 reads SMNVEV (reference sequence). With V trimmed by 8 bases and J by 7 bases, 7 bases remained unmatched. The CDR3 is 14 amino acids. This chain connects TRBV27 to TRBJ2-1; 11 bases match TRBD2. The specimen was blood, either unsorted or a sorted T cell fraction (not recorded which). The origin of this receptor is a human donor who was either an allogeneic HSCT recipient or a stem cell or donor lymphocyte infusion donor (not recorded which). It is not recorded whose cells these are; they may come from a transplant donor. The CDR3 DNA follows: TGTGCCAGCGCCGGGACTAGCGGAAATAATGAGCAGTTCTTC. This encodes CASAGTSGNNEQFF.